This T cell receptor (beta chain) was observed in a study of T-cell reconstitution after alpha-beta-depleted transplantation in children. The CDR3 sequence is 10 residues long. For TCRbeta, the library was prepared with unique molecular identifiers. MiXCR, applied by TCRdb to the PCR reads, yields one record per CDR3 protein. The table shows 500,000 or so distinct CDR3 sequences, with 32% occurring only once. The source of this sequence is a human donor who donated a stem cell graft to a child with aplastic anemia. The sample here was PBMCs from the stem cell graft donor, taken from the stem cell graft. The V call is TRBV21-1, the J call TRBJ2-5. TRBV21-1 is given as a pseudogene. The CDR3 loop is CAIGQETQYF. CDR3 bases: TGTGCCATCGGGCAAGAGACCCAGTACTTC.